What follows are 17 T cell receptor beta chains derived from one specimen sequenced in a study of blood T cell repertoires in COVID-19. Some clones are missing from TCRdb's copy, which holds only in-frame ones; the method was immunoSEQ multiplex PCR. This table holds hundreds of thousands of clones, 65% to 90% found once. Input material: peripheral blood. These receptors came from a woman aged 45-65 years with acute or convalescent COVID-19.

The rearrangement links TRBV14 to TRBJ2-1; possible D gene TRBD2, 6 bases. Trimming stripped 3 bases from V and 4 bases from J, with 10 bases between. Per the germline V gene, CDR1 is SGHDN and CDR2 is FVKESK. CDR3 length equals 14 residues. CDR3 sequence: CASSHSSVYNEQFF. CDR3 nucleotides: TGTGCCAGCAGCCACTCTAGCGTTTACAATGAGCAGTTCTTC.

The rearrangement links TRBV28 to TRBJ2-5, with 8 bases lining up with TRBD1. The CDR3 length is 14 residues. Germline V lookup: CDR1 MDHEN, CDR2 SYDVKM. With V trimmed by 2 bases and J by 5 bases, 4 bases remained unmatched. CDR3 in amino acids: CASSLAGGVETQYF. CDR3 in DNA: TGTGCCAGCAGTTTAGCAGGGGGCGTCGAGACCCAGTACTTC.

The chain has TRBV9 and TRBJ1-3, with D uncertain. This CDR3 comprises 13 residues. CDR1 is SGDLS and CDR2 is YYNGEE in the germline V gene. Trimming removed 0 bases from V and 4 bases from J, with 5 bases in between. CDR3: CASSVGRGNTIYF. The DNA of the CDR3 is TGTGCCAGCAGCGTAGGCAGGGGAAACACCATATATTTT.

The chain uses TRBV30 and TRBJ1-2; 9 bases match TRBD1. Trimming took 4 bases from V and 8 from J; bases not matched to a gene: 14. Per the germline V gene, CDR1 is GTSNPN and CDR2 is SVGIG (reference sequence). CDR3 size: 15 residues. DNA of the CDR3: TGTGCCTGGATACGGCGCGGGACAGGGAATAAGGGCTACACCTTC. Its translation: CAWIRRGTGNKGYTF.

In nucleotides, the CDR3 is TGTGCCAGCAGCCTCGGCACAGGTAGTTACCTAGGCTACACCTTC. Translated, it gives CASSLGTGSYLGYTF. The chain recombines TRBV3-1 (or the pseudogene TRBV3-2) with TRBJ1-2; maybe TRBD1 (5 bases). This CDR3 has 15 amino acids. From germline, CDR1 is LGHDT and CDR2 YNNKEL (reference sequence). V dropped 4 bases and J dropped 8 bases, with 20 bases sitting between them.

The chain is built from TRBV7-2 and TRBJ2-2; 15 bases match TRBD2. The V gene end was trimmed by 4 bases and the J gene end by 5 bases; junction bases not matched to a gene: 5. Looked up from germline, CDR1 is SGHTA and CDR2 is FQGNSA. The CDR3 runs to 17 residues. CDR3: CASSWGLAGGGTGELFF. The CDR3 region has the DNA TGTGCCAGCAGCTGGGGACTAGCGGGAGGTGGGACCGGGGAGCTGTTTTTT.

The J gene is TRBJ2-5, the V gene TRBV12-5, with TRBD1 identical over 7 bases. J gave up 5 bases and V 7 bases, and 7 bases lay outside the gene matches. Germline V CDR1 and CDR2: LGHNT, FRNRAP. The CDR3 consists of 13 residues. The CDR3 spells CASAPRQGETQYF. The DNA for the CDR3 is TGTGCTAGTGCCCCCCGACAGGGCGAGACCCAGTACTTC. Full variable domain (rest looked up from reference TRBV12-5 and TRBJ2-5): DARVTQTPRHKVTEMGQEVTMRCQPILGHNTVFWYRQTMMQGLELLAYFRNRAPLDDSGMPKDRFSAEMPDATLATLKIQPSEPRDSAVYFCASAPRQGETQYFGPGTRLLVL.

V gene TRBV9 combines with J gene TRBJ1-5, with D unresolved. CDR1 is SGDLS, CDR2 YYNGEE, per germline. V lost 0 bases and J 3 bases, leaving 4 bases between the germline ends. CDR3 length equals 13 residues. CDR3 DNA: TGTGCCAGCAGCGTAGATTACAATCAGCCCCAGCATTTT. Its translation is CASSVDYNQPQHF.

V and J are TRBV2 and TRBJ1-2, with 7 bases aligning to TRBD1. CDR3 length: 12 residues. CDR1 is SNHLY, CDR2 FYNNEI, per germline. V trimming: 6 bases; J trimming: 5 bases; junction bases outside the gene matches: 3. Here the CDR3 reads CASRGTEYGYTF. CDR3 coding DNA: TGTGCCAGCAGGGGGACAGAGTATGGCTACACCTTC.

This chain connects TRBV7-2 to TRBJ2-7; 10 nucleotides line up with TRBD1. This CDR3 has 15 residues. The germline V gene has CDR1 SGHTA and CDR2 FQGNSA. Trimming took 3 bases from V and 2 from J; bases not matched to a gene: 4. The CDR3 reads CASSFLGTGAYEQYF. CDR3 bases: TGTGCCAGCAGCTTTCTGGGGACAGGGGCCTACGAGCAGTACTTC. Full variable domain (outside the CDR3, taken from reference TRBV7-2 and TRBJ2-7): GAGVSQSPSNKVTEKGKDVELRCDPISGHTALYWYRQSLGQGLEFLIYFQGNSAPDKSGLPSDRFSAERTGGSVSTLTIQRTQQEDSAVYLCASSFLGTGAYEQYFGPGTRLTVT.

The J gene is TRBJ1-4, the V gene TRBV6-5; no definite D call. The V gene's germline CDR1 is MNHEY and CDR2 SVGAGI. The CDR3 length is 13 residues. The V and J ends lost 6 bases and 0 bases respectively, with 5 bases between them. The CDR3 sequence is CASSLATNEKLFF. The CDR3 coding sequence is TGTGCCAGCAGCCTTGCAACTAATGAAAAACTGTTTTTT.

The chain is built from TRBV3-1 (or the pseudogene TRBV3-2) and TRBJ2-1; 7 positions match TRBD2. The CDR3 runs 15 residues. V trimming: 8 bases; J trimming: 1 base; junction bases outside the gene matches: 8. CDR1 is LGHDT, CDR2 YNNKEL, per germline (reference sequence). CDR3 DNA sequence: TGTGCCAGCCGTAAAACGGGACTATCCTACAATGAGCAGTTCTTC. This gives the protein CASRKTGLSYNEQFF.

This chain uses TRBV6-5 with TRBJ1-2, with TRBD1 matching over 7 bases. Germline V gene data show CDR1 as MNHEY and CDR2 as SVGAGI. J was trimmed by 8 bases and V by 4 bases; bases with no gene match: 13. CDR3 length: 15 residues. CDR3 in DNA: TGTGCCAGCAGTTTAGACAGGGACGGTCGGCGCGGCTACACCTTC. It codes for CASSLDRDGRRGYTF.

V usage is TRBV10-1 and J usage is TRBJ2-7; 7 bases match TRBD2. Looked up from germline, CDR1 is WNHNN and CDR2 is SYGVQD (reference sequence). There are 14 residues in the CDR3. J was trimmed by 0 bases and V by 7 bases; bases with no gene match: 6. The DNA for the CDR3 is TGCGCCAGCATCGGCGGGAGCCCCTCCTACGAGCAGTACTTC. This gives the protein CASIGGSPSYEQYF.

This chain joins TRBV6-5 and TRBJ1-6; the D gene is possibly TRBD1 (5 bases). V dropped 6 bases and J dropped 10 bases, with 16 bases sitting between them. CDR3 length equals 14 residues. Germline lookup yields CDR1 MNHEY and CDR2 SVGAGI. In nucleotides, the CDR3 is TGTGCCAGCAGATCAGGGTTTCTAGAATCACCCCTCCACTTT. It specifies CASRSGFLESPLHF.

The chain recombines TRBV27 with TRBJ2-7; the D gene is possibly TRBD2 (5 bases). CDR3 length: 15 residues. Germline assignment: CDR1 MNHEY and CDR2 SMNVEV (reference sequence). V was clipped by 2 bases and J by 2 bases, with 13 bases between them. CDR3 in DNA: TGTGCCAGCAGTTTAGGGATACCGGGAACCTACGAGCAGTACTTC. Protein: CASSLGIPGTYEQYF.

The rearrangement links TRBV4-3 to TRBJ1-1, with 7 bases aligning to TRBD1. The J segment lost 0 bases and the V segment lost 0 bases, leaving 7 bases of the junction unmatched. The CDR3 consists of 17 residues. The V gene's germline CDR1 is LGHNA and CDR2 YSLEER. The chain's CDR3 is CASSQDVTGSMNTEAFF. The CDR3, as DNA: TGCGCCAGCAGCCAAGATGTGACAGGGAGTATGAACACTGAAGCTTTCTTT.